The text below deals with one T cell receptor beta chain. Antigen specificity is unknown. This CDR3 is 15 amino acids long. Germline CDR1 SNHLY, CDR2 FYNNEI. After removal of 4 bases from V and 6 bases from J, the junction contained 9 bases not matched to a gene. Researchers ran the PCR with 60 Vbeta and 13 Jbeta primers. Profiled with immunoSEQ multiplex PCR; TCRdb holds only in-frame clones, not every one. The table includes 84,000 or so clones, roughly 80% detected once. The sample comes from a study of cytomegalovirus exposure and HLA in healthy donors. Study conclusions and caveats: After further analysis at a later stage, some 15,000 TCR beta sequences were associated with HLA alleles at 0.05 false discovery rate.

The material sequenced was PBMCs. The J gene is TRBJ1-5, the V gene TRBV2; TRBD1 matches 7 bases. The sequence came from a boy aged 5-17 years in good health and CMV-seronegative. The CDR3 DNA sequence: TGTGCCAGCAGTGCCCAAGACAGGGTAGGTCAGCCCCAGCATTTT. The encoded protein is CASSAQDRVGQPQHF.